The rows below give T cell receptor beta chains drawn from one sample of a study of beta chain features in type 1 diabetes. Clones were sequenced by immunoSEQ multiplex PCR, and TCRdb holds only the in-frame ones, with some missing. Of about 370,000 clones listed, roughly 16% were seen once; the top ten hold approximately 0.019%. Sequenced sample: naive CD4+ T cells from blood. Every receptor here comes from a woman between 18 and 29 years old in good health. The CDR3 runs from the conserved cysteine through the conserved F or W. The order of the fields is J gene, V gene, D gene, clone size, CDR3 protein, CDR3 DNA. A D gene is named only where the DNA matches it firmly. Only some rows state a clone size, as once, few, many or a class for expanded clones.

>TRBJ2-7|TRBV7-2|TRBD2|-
CASSSPSGRASYEQYF
TGTGCCAGCAGCAGTCCTAGCGGGAGGGCCTCCTACGAGCAGTACTTC
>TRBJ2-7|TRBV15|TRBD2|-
CATSREVISGRLAGEQYF
TGTGCCACCAGCAGAGAAGTTATTTCTGGTAGACTAGCGGGCGAGCAGTACTTC
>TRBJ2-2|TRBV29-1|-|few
CSVVLGATGELFF
TGCAGCGTTGTTCTAGGGGCCACCGGGGAGCTGTTTTTT
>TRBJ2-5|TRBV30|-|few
CAWSLGRPETQYF
TGTGCCTGGAGTCTGGGGAGACCGGAGACCCAGTACTTC
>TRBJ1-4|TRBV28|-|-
CASSLQNEKLFF
TGTGCCAGCAGTTTACAGAATGAAAAACTGTTTTTT
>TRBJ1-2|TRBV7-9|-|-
CASSFERYADGYTF
TGTGCCAGCAGCTTCGAGCGATACGCGGATGGCTACACCTTC
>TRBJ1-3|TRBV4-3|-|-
CASSQDSGNTIYF
TGCGCCAGCAGCCAAGATTCGGGAAACACCATATATTTT
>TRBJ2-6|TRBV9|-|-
CASSVLGHSSGANVLTF
TGTGCCAGCAGCGTGTTGGGACACAGCTCTGGGGCCAACGTCCTGACTTTC
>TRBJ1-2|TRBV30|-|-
CAWRSGISRGGYTF
TGTGCCTGGAGGTCGGGGATTTCAAGAGGAGGCTACACCTTC
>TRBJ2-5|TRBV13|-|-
CASSGGVQETQYF
TGTGCCAGCAGCGGGGGCGTACAAGAGACCCAGTACTTC
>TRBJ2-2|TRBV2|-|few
CASRGLGELFF
TGTGCCAGCAGGGGGCTCGGGGAGCTGTTTTTT
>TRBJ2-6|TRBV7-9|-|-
CASSLLSSGANVLTF
TGTGCCAGCAGCCTCCTTTCCTCTGGGGCCAACGTCCTGACTTTC
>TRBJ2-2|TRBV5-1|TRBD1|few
CASSLRTGNTGELFF
TGCGCCAGCAGCTTGCGGACAGGGAACACCGGGGAGCTGTTTTTT
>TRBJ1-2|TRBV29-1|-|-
CSVVNGYGYTF
TGCAGCGTTGTCAACGGCTATGGCTACACCTTC
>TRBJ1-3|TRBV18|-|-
CASSPPSIPGNTIYF
TGTGCCAGCTCACCACCGAGTATCCCTGGAAACACCATATATTTT
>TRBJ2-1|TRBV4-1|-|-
CASRHYNEQFF
TGCGCCAGCAGACACTACAATGAGCAGTTCTTC
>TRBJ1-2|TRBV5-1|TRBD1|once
CASSSREGQGYLKNYGYTF
TGCGCCAGCAGCTCCCGGGAGGGACAGGGATACCTAAAAAACTATGGCTACACCTTC
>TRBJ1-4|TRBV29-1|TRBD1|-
CSVRRPGQDEKLFF
TGCAGCGTCCGACGTCCGGGACAGGATGAAAAACTGTTTTTT
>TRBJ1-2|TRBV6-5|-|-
CASRRGTNYGYTF
TGTGCCAGCAGACGCGGGACTAACTATGGCTACACCTTC
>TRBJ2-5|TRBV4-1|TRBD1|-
CASSQLPGQGQETQYF
TGCGCCAGCAGCCAACTACCGGGACAGGGTCAAGAGACCCAGTACTTC
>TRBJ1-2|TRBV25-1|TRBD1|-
CASSRQGEDGYTF
TGTGCCAGCAGTAGACAGGGGGAAGATGGCTACACCTTC
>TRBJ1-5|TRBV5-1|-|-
CASSLASGDQPQHF
TGCGCCAGCAGCTTGGCGTCGGGGGATCAGCCCCAGCATTTT
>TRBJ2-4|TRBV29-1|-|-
CSVEDVQGGNIQYF
TGCAGCGTTGAAGATGTGCAGGGGGGAAACATTCAGTACTTC
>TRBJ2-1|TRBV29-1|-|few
CSARGWDNEQFF
TGCAGCGCAAGGGGGTGGGACAATGAGCAGTTCTTC
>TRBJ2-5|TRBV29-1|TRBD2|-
CSVTLAGGLTETQYF
TGCAGCGTGACACTAGCGGGAGGGCTTACAGAGACCCAGTACTTC
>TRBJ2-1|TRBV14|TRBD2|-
CASSQLAGVSNEQFF
TGTGCCAGCAGCCAATTAGCGGGAGTTTCAAATGAGCAGTTCTTC
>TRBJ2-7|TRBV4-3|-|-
CASSPQGTYEQYF
TGCGCCAGCAGCCCGCAGGGAACCTACGAGCAGTACTTC
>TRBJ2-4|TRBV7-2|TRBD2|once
CASSPAGTSGSRGYF
TGTGCCAGCAGCCCTGCCGGGACTAGCGGGTCCCGGGGGTACTTC
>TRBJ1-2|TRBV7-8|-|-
CASSPPRGILYGYTF
TGTGCCAGCAGTCCACCCCGGGGGATTCTTTATGGCTACACCTTC
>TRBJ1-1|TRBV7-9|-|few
CASSLDIGGRTEAFF
TGTGCCAGCAGCTTAGATATCGGGGGGCGGACTGAAGCTTTCTTT
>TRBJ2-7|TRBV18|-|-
CASSPKAGDEQYF
TGTGCCAGCTCACCCAAGGCCGGAGACGAGCAGTACTTC
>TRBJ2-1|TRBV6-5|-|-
CASTKAGNEQFF
TGTGCCAGCACCAAGGCGGGAAATGAGCAGTTCTTC
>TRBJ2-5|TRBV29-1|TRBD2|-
CSVGPGLARVETQYF
TGCAGCGTTGGCCCGGGACTAGCGAGGGTAGAGACCCAGTACTTC
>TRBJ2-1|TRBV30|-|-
CAWSRGLNNEQFF
TGTGCCTGGAGTAGGGGCCTAAACAATGAGCAGTTCTTC
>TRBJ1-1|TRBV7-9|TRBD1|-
CASSLAPLSRDRNTEAFF
TGTGCCAGCAGCTTAGCCCCCCTATCCCGGGACAGGAACACTGAAGCTTTCTTT
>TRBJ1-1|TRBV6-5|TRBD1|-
CASSSTGIHNPFF
TGTGCCAGCAGTTCGACAGGGATCCACAACCCTTTCTTT
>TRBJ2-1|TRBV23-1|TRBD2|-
CASTKQRGENNYNEQFF
TGCGCCAGCACTAAACAACGGGGGGAGAACAACTACAATGAGCAGTTCTTC
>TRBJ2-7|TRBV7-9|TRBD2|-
CASSLLAGYEQYF
TGTGCCAGCAGCTTACTAGCGGGGTACGAGCAGTACTTC